This T cell receptor (beta chain) was obtained from a study of OX40 agonist ivuxolimab in advanced cancers. Background for the entire study: Ivuxolimab, which targeted the costimulatory receptor OX40 (CD134), was an agonistic, fully human IgG2 monoclonal antibody. Intravenous ivuxolimab was administered to patients every 2 weeks at six dose levels: 0.01, 0.1, 0.3, 1.5, 3 and 10 mg/kg. Among the 50 to 55 dose-escalation patients, around 20 had hepatocellular carcinoma, 15 melanoma, 9 renal cell carcinoma and 9 head and neck cancer. In the dose-escalation cohort, around 80% of patients were male, and the mean age was roughly 56 years with a range of roughly 23 to 79. Patients were allowed to have had prior anti-PD-1, anti-PD-L1 or anti-CTLA-4 therapy, and 30% to 50% of the dose-escalation patients had previously received checkpoint inhibitors. Three dose-escalation patients achieved partial responses, one with hepatocellular carcinoma and two with cutaneous melanoma. The point of sequencing TCRbeta in the periphery was to test whether ivuxolimab changed TCR sequence diversity and drove clonal T-cell expansion. The monotherapy dose-escalation portion (N of about 47 patients) of the phase I ivuxolimab trial is reported in the paper.

Patients with a history of autoimmune disease or receiving systemic immunosuppression were excluded from the trial. Peripheral blood for TCR sequencing was collected from all dose cohorts at baseline, on cycle 4 day 1, and on cycle 7 day 1. The samples were drawn from a first-in-human, open-label, multicenter phase I dose-escalation trial of ivuxolimab. Adults with locally advanced or metastatic melanoma, renal cell, hepatocellular, or head and neck squamous cell carcinoma were enrolled in the trial. CD4+ and CD8+ T cells were sorted separately from peripheral blood before TCR sequencing. For sequencing of the TCRbeta CDR3 region, genomic DNA was extracted from the sorted cells. The immunoSEQ Assay was used to sequence the TCRbeta CDR3 regions. Entries here come from immuneACCESS through TCRdb and include only in-frame sequences with V and J called. Some clones fail to appear in such tables; in the studies checked, an unresolved V gene covers under half of the shortfall, and the cause of the remainder is unknown. In all, the sample holds 60,000 to 85,000 clones, and around 89% of those were seen once. The ten largest clones capture about 1% of the sample.

The germline V gene yields MNHNS for CDR1 and SASEGT for CDR2. The CDR3, from cysteine to phenylalanine, totals 15 residues. The CDR3 DNA has 45 bases and is translated from base 1. V is trimmed back by 6 bases and J by 2 bases, and the junction contains 9 bases that no gene match accounts for. What the study reported, not specific to this receptor: Low levels of normalized T-cell clonal expansion were also seen in some nonresponding patients. In the 0.1-3.0 mg/kg groups, partial responders had among the lowest normalized peripheral clonal expansion, particularly in CD8+ T cells. After ivuxolimab, more expanded clones were found on average in CD8+ T cells than in CD4+ T cells. Which antigens the clonally expanded peripheral T cells were specific for was not determined. At doses of 0.1 to 3.0 mg/kg, clonal expansion of both CD4+ and CD8+ T cells in blood was seen between baseline and week 6.

Concerning this clone: Its antigen remains unidentified. No base-level quality is on record; no much larger clone is a single base apart.

The sequence derives from an adult with an advanced solid tumor such as melanoma, head and neck, liver or kidney cancer. Recombination linked TRBV6-1 to TRBJ2-7, and 8 junction bases match TRBD1. Sequences were derived from CD4+ or CD8+ T cells sorted from blood, sampled in a trial of the OX40 agonist ivuxolimab. The DNA sequence reads TGTGCCAGCAGATCGATCCCGGGACAGGCCTACGAGCAGTACTTC. Its protein is CASRSIPGQAYEQYF.